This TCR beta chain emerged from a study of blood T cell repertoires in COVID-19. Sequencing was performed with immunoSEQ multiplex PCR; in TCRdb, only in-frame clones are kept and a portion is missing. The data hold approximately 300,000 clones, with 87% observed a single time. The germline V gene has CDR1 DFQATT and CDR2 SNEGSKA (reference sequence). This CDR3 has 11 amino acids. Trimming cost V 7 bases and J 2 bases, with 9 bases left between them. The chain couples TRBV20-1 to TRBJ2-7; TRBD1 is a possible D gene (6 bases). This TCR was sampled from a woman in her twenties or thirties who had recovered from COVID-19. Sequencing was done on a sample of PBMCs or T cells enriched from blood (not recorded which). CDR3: CSGQGTYEQYF. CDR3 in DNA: TGCAGTGGGCAGGGGACCTACGAGCAGTACTTC.